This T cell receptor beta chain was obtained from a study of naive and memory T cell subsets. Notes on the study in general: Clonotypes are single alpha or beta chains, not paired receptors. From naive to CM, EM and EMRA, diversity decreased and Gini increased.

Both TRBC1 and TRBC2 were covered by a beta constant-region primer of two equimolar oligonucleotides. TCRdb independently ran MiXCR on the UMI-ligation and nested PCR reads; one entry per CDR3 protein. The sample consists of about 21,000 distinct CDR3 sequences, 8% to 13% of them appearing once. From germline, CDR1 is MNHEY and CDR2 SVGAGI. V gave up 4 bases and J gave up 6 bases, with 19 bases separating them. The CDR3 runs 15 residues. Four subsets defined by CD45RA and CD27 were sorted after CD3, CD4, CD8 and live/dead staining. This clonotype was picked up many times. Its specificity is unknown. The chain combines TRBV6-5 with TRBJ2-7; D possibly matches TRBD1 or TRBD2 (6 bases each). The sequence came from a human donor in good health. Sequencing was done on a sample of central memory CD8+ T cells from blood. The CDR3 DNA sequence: TGTGCCAGCAGTTGGGGGGCCCAGGGGAGCGCCGAGCAGTACTTC. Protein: CASSWGAQGSAEQYF.